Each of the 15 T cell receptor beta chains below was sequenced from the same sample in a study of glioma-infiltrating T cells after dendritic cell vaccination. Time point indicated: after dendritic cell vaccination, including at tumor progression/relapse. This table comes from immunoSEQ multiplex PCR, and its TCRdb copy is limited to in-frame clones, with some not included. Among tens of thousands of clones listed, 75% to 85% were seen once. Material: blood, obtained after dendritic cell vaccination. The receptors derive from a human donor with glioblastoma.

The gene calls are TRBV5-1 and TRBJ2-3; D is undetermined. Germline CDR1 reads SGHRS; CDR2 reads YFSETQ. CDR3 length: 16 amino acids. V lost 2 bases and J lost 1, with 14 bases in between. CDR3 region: CASSFGSRGRTDTQYF. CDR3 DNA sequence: TGCGCCAGCAGCTTTGGGTCCCGCGGTCGCACAGATACGCAGTATTTT.

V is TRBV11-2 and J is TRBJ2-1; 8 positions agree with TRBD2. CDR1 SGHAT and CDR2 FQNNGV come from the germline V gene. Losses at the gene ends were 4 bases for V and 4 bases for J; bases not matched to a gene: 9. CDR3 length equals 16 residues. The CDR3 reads CASSSGGAATYNEQFF. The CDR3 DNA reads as TGTGCCAGCAGCTCCGGGGGGGCCGCCACTTACAATGAGCAGTTCTTC.

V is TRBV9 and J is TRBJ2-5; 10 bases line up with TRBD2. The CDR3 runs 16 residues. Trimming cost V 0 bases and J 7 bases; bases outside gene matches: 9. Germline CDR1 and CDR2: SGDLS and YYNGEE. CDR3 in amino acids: CASSVVGLAPVGTQYF. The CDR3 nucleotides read TGTGCCAGCAGCGTAGTGGGACTAGCGCCGGTTGGGACCCAGTACTTC.

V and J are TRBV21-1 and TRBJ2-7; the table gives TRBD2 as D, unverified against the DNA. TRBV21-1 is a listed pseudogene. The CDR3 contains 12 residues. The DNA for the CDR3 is TGTGCCACCGGGACTCACTCCTACGAGCAGTACGTC. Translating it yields CATGTHSYEQYV.

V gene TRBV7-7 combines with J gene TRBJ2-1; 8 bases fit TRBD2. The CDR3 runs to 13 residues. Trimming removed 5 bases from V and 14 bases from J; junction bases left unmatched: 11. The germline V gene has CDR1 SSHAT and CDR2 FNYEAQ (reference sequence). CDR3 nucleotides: TGTGCCAGCAGCCAAGACCCAACTAGCGGAAAGTTCTTC. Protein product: CASSQDPTSGKFF.

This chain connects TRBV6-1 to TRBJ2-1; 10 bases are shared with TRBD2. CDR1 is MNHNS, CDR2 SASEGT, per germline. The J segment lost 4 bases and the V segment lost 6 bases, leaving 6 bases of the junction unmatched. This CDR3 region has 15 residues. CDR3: CASRSASGGYNEQFF. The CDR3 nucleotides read TGTGCCAGCAGGTCGGCTAGCGGGGGTTACAATGAGCAGTTCTTC.

CDR3 nucleotides: TGTGCCAGCAGTCGTTCCGGGGGGGATTTTGAGACCCAGTACTTC. Translated, it gives CASSRSGGDFETQYF. The chain uses TRBV7-3 and TRBJ2-5; the match to TRBD2 covers 8 bases. This CDR3 comprises 15 residues. J lost 5 bases, V lost 6 bases, and 11 bases had no gene match. CDR1 and CDR2 (germline): SGHTA, FQGTGA.

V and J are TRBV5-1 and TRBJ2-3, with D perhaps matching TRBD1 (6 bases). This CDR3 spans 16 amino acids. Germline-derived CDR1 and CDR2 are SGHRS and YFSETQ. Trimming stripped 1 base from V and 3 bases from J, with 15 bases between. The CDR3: CASSLFGQTKTDTQYF. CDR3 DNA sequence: TGCGCCAGCAGCTTGTTTGGACAGACCAAGACAGATACGCAGTATTTT.

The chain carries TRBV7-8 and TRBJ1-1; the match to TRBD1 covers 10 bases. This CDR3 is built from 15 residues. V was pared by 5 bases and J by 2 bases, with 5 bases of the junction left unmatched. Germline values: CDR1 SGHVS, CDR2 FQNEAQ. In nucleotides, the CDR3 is TGTGCCAGCAGCCCCTGGACAGGGGGTAACACTGAAGCTTTCTTT. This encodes CASSPWTGGNTEAFF.

The CDR3 here is CASSQVTGGPEAFF. The CDR3 DNA is TGCGCCAGCAGCCAGGTAACAGGGGGCCCTGAAGCTTTCTTT. V usage is TRBV4-1 and J usage is TRBJ1-1; 9 nucleotides match TRBD1. Unmatched junction bases numbered 5, after V lost 3 bases and J lost 6 bases. This CDR3 spans 14 amino acids. Per the germline V gene, CDR1 is MGHRA and CDR2 is YSYEKL.

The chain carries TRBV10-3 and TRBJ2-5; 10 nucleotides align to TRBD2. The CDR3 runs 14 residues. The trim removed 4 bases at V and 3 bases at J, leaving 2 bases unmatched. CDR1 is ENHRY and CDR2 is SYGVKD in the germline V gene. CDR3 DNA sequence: TGTGCCATCAGTGGGACTAGCGGTGAAGAGACCCAGTACTTC. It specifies CAISGTSGEETQYF.

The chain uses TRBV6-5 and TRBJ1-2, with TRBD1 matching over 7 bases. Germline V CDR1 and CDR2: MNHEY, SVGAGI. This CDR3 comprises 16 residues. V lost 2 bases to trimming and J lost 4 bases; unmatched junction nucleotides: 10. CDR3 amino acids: CASSYPATGNRYGYTF. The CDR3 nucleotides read TGTGCCAGCAGTTACCCCGCGACAGGGAACCGCTATGGCTACACCTTC.

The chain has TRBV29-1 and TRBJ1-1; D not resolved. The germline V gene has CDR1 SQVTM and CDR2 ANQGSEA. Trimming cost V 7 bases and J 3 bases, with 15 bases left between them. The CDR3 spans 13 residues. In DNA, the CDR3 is TGCAGCGCCGAACGGGGAGGCGACACTGAAGCTTTCTTT. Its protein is CSAERGGDTEAFF.

Written as DNA, the CDR3 is TGTGCCAGCAGAAAGGACAGGGACACTGAAGCTTTCTTT. Its protein product is CASRKDRDTEAFF. The chain recombines TRBV2 with TRBJ1-1, with 8 nucleotides matching TRBD1. Germline-derived CDR1 and CDR2 are SNHLY and FYNNEI. The CDR3 runs 13 residues. Trimming cost V 6 bases and J 3 bases; bases outside gene matches: 3.

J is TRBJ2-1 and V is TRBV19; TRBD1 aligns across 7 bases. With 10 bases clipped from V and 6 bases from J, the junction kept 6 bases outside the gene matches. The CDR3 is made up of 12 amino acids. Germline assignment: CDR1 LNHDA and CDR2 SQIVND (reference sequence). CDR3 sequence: CATSTGINEQFF. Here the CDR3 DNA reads TGTGCCACCTCGACAGGGATCAATGAGCAGTTCTTC.